This TCR beta chain originates from a study of PD-1 blockade in classical Hodgkin lymphoma. This table comes from immunoSEQ multiplex PCR, and its TCRdb copy is limited to in-frame clones, with some not included. This table has 15,000 or so clones, about 90% appearing once. The V gene lost 0 bases and the J gene lost 9 bases, with 12 bases spanning the gap. The germline CDR1 and CDR2 sequences are SGHAT and FQNNGV. This CDR3 spans 15 amino acids. Time point in this sample: newly diagnosed, previously untreated cHL patient sample. Researchers pulled CD8+ T cells out of thawed PBMCs using magnetic negative selection. Comparison used PBMCs from newly diagnosed, untreated classical Hodgkin lymphoma. Points from the study as a whole: Although disease activity or prior therapy may be involved, causes of the repertoire differences remain undefined. When set against healthy donors, newly diagnosed patients were reported to show lower baseline TCR diversity.

Comments on this clone: Its antigen is unidentified.

The source material was CD8+ T cells from blood. The chain employs TRBV11-2 and TRBJ1-6; possible D gene TRBD1, 6 bases. This TCR was sampled from a human donor with classical Hodgkin lymphoma. The CDR3 bases are TGTGCCAGCAGCTTAGATCGGACAGTCACTTCACCCCTCCACTTT. It encodes CASSLDRTVTSPLHF.